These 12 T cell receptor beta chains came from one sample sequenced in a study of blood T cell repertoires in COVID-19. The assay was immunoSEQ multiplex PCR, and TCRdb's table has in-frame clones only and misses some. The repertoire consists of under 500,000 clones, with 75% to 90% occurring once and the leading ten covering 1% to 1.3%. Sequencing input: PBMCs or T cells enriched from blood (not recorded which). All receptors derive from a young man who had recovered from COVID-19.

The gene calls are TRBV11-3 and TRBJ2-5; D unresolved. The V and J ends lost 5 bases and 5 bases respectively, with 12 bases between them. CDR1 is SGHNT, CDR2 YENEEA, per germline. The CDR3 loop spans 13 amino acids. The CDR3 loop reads CASSLTSVETQYF. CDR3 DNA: TGTGCCAGCAGCCTAACTTCTGTGGAGACCCAGTACTTC.

CDR3: CASSQGSSGIGTQYF. CDR3 coding DNA: TGTGCCAGCAGCCAAGGATCTAGCGGGATCGGGACCCAGTACTTC. The genes are TRBV14 and TRBJ2-5; TRBD2 matches at 9 bases. The CDR3 length is 15 residues. Germline V lookup: CDR1 SGHDN, CDR2 FVKESK. V trimming: 1 base; J trimming: 7 bases; junction bases outside the gene matches: 7.

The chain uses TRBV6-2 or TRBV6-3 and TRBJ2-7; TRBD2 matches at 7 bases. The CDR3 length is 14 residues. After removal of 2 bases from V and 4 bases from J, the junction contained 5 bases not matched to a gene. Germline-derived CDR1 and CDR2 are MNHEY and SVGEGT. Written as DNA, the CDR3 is TGTGCCAGCAGTTACAGAGCGGGAAGTTACGAGCAGTACTTC. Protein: CASSYRAGSYEQYF.

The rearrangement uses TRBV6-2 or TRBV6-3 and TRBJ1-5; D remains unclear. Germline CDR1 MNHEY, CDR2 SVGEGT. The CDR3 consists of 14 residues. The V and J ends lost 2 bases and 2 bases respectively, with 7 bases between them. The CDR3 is CASSYSRGNQPQHF. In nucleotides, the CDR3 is TGTGCCAGCAGTTACAGTAGAGGCAATCAGCCCCAGCATTTT.

The CDR3: CASSPWTSGKNTGELFF. CDR3 nucleotide sequence: TGTGCCAGCAGCCCGTGGACTAGCGGAAAGAACACCGGGGAGCTGTTTTTT. The chain has TRBV11-3 and TRBJ2-2, with 10 nucleotides matching TRBD2. There are 17 residues in the CDR3. The germline gives CDR1 SGHNT, CDR2 YENEEA. V was pared by 5 bases and J by 1 base, with 7 bases of the junction left unmatched.

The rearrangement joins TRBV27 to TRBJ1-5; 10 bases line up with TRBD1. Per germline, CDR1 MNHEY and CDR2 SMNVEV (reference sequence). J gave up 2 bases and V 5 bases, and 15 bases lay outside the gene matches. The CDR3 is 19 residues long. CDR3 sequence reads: CASSPTGQGMLWGNQPQHF. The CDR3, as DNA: TGTGCCAGCAGTCCCACGGGACAGGGGATGTTGTGGGGCAATCAGCCCCAGCATTTT.

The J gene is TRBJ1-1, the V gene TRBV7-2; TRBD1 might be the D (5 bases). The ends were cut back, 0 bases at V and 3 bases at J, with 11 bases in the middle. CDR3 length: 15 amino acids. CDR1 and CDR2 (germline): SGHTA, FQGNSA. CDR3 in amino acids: CASSLAGRVDTEAFF. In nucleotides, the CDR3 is TGTGCCAGCAGCTTAGCGGGCAGGGTGGACACTGAAGCTTTCTTT.

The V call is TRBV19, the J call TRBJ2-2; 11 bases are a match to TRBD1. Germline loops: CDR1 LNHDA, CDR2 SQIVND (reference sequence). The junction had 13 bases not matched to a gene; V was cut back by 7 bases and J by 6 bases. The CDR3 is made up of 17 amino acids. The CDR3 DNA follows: TGTGCCAGTACCCACCGGTGGCCGGGACAGGGGGCCGGGGAGCTGTTTTTT. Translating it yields CASTHRWPGQGAGELFF.

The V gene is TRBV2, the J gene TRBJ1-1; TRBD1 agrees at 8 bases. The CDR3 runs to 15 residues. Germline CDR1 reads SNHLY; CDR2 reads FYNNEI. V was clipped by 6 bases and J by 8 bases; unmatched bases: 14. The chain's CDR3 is CASSVNPDRGPEAFF. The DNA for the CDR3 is TGTGCCAGCAGCGTTAATCCCGACAGGGGCCCGGAAGCTTTCTTT.

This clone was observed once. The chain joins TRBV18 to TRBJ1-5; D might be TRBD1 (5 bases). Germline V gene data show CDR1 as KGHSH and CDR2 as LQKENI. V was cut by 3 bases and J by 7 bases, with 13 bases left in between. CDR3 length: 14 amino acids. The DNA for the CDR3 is TGTGCCAGCTCACCCTCGAAGGGGAACCAGCCCCAGCATTTT. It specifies CASSPSKGNQPQHF. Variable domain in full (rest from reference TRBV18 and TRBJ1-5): NAGVMQNPRHLVRRRGQEARLRCSPMKGHSHVYWYRQLPEEGLKFMVYLQKENIIDESGMPKERFSAEFPKEGPSILRIQQVVRGDSAAYFCASSPSKGNQPQHFGDGTRLSIL.

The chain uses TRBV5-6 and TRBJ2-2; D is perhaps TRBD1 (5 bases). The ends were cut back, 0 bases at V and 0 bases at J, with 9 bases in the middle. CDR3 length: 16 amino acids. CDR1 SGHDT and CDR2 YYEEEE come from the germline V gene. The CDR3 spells CASSLVDRTNTGELFF. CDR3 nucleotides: TGTGCCAGCAGCTTGGTCGACAGAACGAACACCGGGGAGCTGTTTTTT.

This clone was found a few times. The CDR3: CAISPQSSPTDTQYF. CDR3 in DNA: TGTGCCATCAGTCCACAGAGCTCCCCCACAGATACGCAGTATTTT. The V and J genes are TRBV10-3 and TRBJ2-3; the D is unclear. The germline V and J ends were trimmed by 5 bases and 2 bases, with 14 bases remaining between them. Germline CDR1 and CDR2: ENHRY and SYGVKD. The CDR3 length is 15 residues.